These 9 T cell receptor beta chains were all obtained from the same sample, sequenced in a study of regulatory T cells in long-lasting Graves disease. Arm-PCR of CDR3 regions with iRepertoire HTBI primers generated TCR beta libraries. One entry per CDR3 protein, called by TCRdb with MiXCR from the multiplex PCR reads. The table includes fewer than 550,000 distinct CDR3 sequences, roughly a fifth detected once. As for time point: persistent/refractory GD, antithyroid drugs over 5 years with positive TRAb. Following extraction of RNA from PBMCs, that RNA was used to make the TCR library. This specimen was peripheral blood mononuclear cells (PBMCs), taken when the disease was refractory, from a patient treated with antithyroid drugs. These receptors originate from a female donor with Graves disease.

At least ten counts were recorded for this clonotype. The chain uses TRBV20-1 and TRBJ2-5, with 11 bases lining up with TRBD1. CDR1 and CDR2 (germline): DFQATT, SNEGSKA (reference sequence). With V trimmed by 2 bases and J by 5 bases, 10 bases remained unmatched. This CDR3 has 16 amino acids. The DNA of the CDR3 is TGCAGTGCTAGACAGCCCACCGGGACAGGGGGTGAGACCCAGTACTTC. Translating it yields CSARQPTGTGGETQYF.

V gene TRBV27 combines with J gene TRBJ2-3; D is uncertain. Germline V gives CDR1 MNHEY, CDR2 SMNVEV (reference sequence). The CDR3 has 14 residues. V shed 4 bases and J shed 2 bases, with 10 bases lying between them. The chain's CDR3 is CASSSGRYTDTQYF. The CDR3 DNA sequence: TGTGCCAGCAGTTCAGGCAGATACACAGATACGCAGTATTTT.

This clonotype was seen more than once but under ten times. The chain employs TRBV20-1 and TRBJ1-4, with D perhaps TRBD1 (5 bases). Germline V CDR1 and CDR2: DFQATT, SNEGSKA (reference sequence). The CDR3 spans 14 residues. V lost 3 bases and J 8 bases, leaving 16 bases between the germline ends. This chain's CDR3 is CSASGGAPAEKLFF. In nucleotides, the CDR3 is TGCAGTGCTAGTGGTGGGGCCCCCGCGGAAAAACTGTTTTTT.

The chain links TRBV10-2 to TRBJ2-2, with D perhaps matching TRBD1 (6 bases). The germline V gene has CDR1 WSHSY and CDR2 SAAADI. The V end was cut by 7 bases, the J end by 7 bases, with 16 bases between. The CDR3 is made up of 14 amino acids. The CDR3 DNA reads TGCGCCAGCAAGCGGACAGAAGGAAGCGGGGAGCTGTTTTTT. Translating it yields CASKRTEGSGELFF.

Notes on this clonotype: An end of the junction differs from the germline gene, which may be a read error. This chain links TRBV5-6 with TRBJ2-5; 11 nucleotides agree with TRBD1. Germline V gene sequence: CDR1 SGHDT, CDR2 YYEEEE. This CDR3 has 13 residues. The CDR3 reads CVSSGGQGGTQYF. Here the CDR3 DNA reads TGTGTCAGCAGCGGGGGACAGGGGGGGACCCAGTACTTC.

This clonotype showed up many times. V and J are TRBV2 and TRBJ1-3, with D possibly TRBD1 on 5 matching bases. CDR3 length: 16 residues. Trimming removed 5 bases at V and 0 bases at J, with 14 bases between. Looked up from germline, CDR1 is SNHLY and CDR2 is FYNNEI. The CDR3 DNA is TGTGCCAGCAGTCCGGGACTCGGATACTCTGGAAACACCATATATTTT. Its protein is CASSPGLGYSGNTIYF.

J is TRBJ1-4 and V is TRBV12-3 or TRBV12-4; tentatively, D is TRBD1 (5 bases). The V end was cut by 3 bases, the J end by 7 bases, with 9 bases between. The CDR3 has 13 amino acids. This CDR3 reads CASSLRRGEKLFF. For the CDR3, the DNA is TGTGCCAGCAGTTTGAGAAGGGGTGAAAAACTGTTTTTT.

On this clonotype itself: At one end, the junction sequence differs from germline, possibly due to a read error. The chain links TRBV12-3 or TRBV12-4 to TRBJ2-2, with TRBD2 matching 12 bases. CDR3 length equals 16 residues. The CDR3 DNA reads TGTGCCAGCAGCCTCCTCGGACTAGCGGGGCCCGGGGAGCTGTCTTTT. Protein sequence: CASSLLGLAGPGELSF.

The chain couples TRBV12-3 or TRBV12-4 to TRBJ2-1, with D perhaps matching TRBD2 (7 bases). This CDR3 has 17 residues. The V end lost 5 bases, the J end lost 0 bases, and 17 bases lay between the germline ends. The CDR3 loop is CASSPGVAGVSYNEQFF. The CDR3 coding sequence is TGTGCCAGCAGTCCAGGGGTTGCGGGAGTCTCCTACAATGAGCAGTTCTTC.